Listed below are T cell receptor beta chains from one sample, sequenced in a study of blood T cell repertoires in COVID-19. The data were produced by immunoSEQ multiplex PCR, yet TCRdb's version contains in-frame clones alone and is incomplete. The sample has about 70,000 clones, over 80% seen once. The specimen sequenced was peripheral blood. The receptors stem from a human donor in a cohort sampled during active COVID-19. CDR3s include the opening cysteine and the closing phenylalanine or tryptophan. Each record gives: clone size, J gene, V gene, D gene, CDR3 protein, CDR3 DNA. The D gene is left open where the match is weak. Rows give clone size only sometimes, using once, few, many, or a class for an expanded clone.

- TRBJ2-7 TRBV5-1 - CASLGTPGTYEQYF TGCGCCAGCTTGGGGACACCTGGAACCTACGAGCAGTACTTC
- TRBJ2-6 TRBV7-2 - CASSLAGSSGANVLTF TGTGCCAGCAGCTTAGCAGGGAGCTCTGGGGCCAACGTCCTGACTTTC
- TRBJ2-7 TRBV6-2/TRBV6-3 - CASSYPGTPRDF TGTGCCAGCAGTTACCCGGGCACCCCGCGGGACTTC
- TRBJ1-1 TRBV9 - CASSVAGGGNTEAFF TGTGCCAGCAGCGTAGCCGGGGGGGGGAACACTGAAGCTTTCTTT
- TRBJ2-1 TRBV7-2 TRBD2 CASSPSGRGGNEQFF TGTGCCAGCAGCCCAAGCGGGAGGGGAGGGAATGAGCAGTTCTTC
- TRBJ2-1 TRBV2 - CARRLGGNEQFF TGTGCCAGGCGGCTGGGGGGCAATGAGCAGTTCTTC
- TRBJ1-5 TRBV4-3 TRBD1 CASSQGVTGASGNQPQHF TGCGCCAGCAGCCAAGGTGTGACAGGGGCTTCTGGCAATCAGCCCCAGCATTTT
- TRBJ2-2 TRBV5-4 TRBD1 CASSFQGAGELFF TGTGCCAGCAGCTTTCAGGGGGCCGGGGAGCTGTTTTTT
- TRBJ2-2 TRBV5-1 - CASSLAGRDTGELFF TGCGCCAGCAGCTTGGCTGGGCGAGACACCGGGGAGCTGTTTTTT
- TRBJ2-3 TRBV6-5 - CASSLRPRGYTQYF TGTGCCAGCAGTTTACGGCCTCGAGGATATACGCAGTATTTT
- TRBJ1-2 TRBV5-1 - CASSLDSYGYTF TGCGCCAGCAGCTTGGACAGCTATGGCTACACCTTC
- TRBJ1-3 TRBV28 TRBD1 CASSTLRTGTPFRSGNTIYF TGTGCCAGCAGCACCCTTCGGACAGGGACACCTTTTCGCTCTGGAAACACCATATATTTT
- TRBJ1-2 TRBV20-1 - CSASGDTF TGCAGTGCTAGCGGGGACACCTTC
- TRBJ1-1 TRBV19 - CASSKGEDTEAFF TGTGCCAGTAGTAAAGGGGAGGACACTGAAGCTTTCTTT
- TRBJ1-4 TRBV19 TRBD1 CASSIRQGRSEKLFF TGTGCCAGTAGTATTAGACAGGGTCGGAGCGAAAAACTGTTTTTT
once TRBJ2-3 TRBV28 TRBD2 CASSLAGRWDTQYF TGTGCCAGCTCCTTAGCGGGGAGATGGGATACGCAGTATTTT
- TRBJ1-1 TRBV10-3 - CAIGGVGTEAFF TGTGCCATAGGCGGAGTTGGCACTGAAGCTTTCTTT
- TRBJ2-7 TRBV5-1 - CASSSRGTYEQYF TGCGCCAGCAGCTCTAGGGGAACTTACGAGCAGTACTTC
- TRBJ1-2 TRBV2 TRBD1 CASSGSGTGSYGYTF TGTGCCAGCAGTGGGAGCGGGACAGGGTCCTATGGCTACACCTTC
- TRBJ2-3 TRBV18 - CASCMVVLPTDTQYF TGTGCCAGCTGCATGGTGGTACTGCCCACAGATACGCAGTATTTT
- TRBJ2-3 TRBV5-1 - CASSGGTSTDTQYF TGCGCCAGCAGCGGCGGGACTAGCACAGATACGCAGTATTTT
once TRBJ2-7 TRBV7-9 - CASSRDFLSSYEQYF TGTGCCAGCAGCCGGGACTTTCTGAGCTCCTACGAGCAGTACTTC
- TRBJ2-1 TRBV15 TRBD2 CATSRSRGGENEQFF TGTGCCACCAGCCGCTCCCGGGGGGGGGAGAATGAGCAGTTCTTC
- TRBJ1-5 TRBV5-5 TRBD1 CASSFGQGNQPQHF TGTGCCAGCAGCTTCGGACAGGGCAATCAGCCCCAGCATTTT
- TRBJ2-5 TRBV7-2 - CASRLLGLSGAGTQYF TGTGCCAGCAGGCTCCTCGGACTTTCTGGAGCAGGGACCCAGTACTTC
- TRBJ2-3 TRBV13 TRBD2 CASSFGLAGGKDTQYF TGTGCCAGCAGCTTCGGACTAGCGGGAGGGAAAGATACGCAGTATTTT
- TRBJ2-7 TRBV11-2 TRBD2 CASSLDTSDYGQYF TGTGCCAGCAGCTTAGATACTAGCGATTATGGGCAGTACTTC
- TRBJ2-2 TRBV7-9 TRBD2 CASSSEKIAGAFTGELFF TGTGCCAGCAGCTCGGAAAAAATAGCGGGAGCCTTCACCGGGGAGCTGTTTTTT
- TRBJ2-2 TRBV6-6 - CATKGRLNTGELFF TGTGCCACCAAGGGCAGACTAAACACCGGGGAGCTGTTTTTT
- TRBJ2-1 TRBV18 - CASSPQGYNEQFF TGTGCCAGCTCACCACAGGGGTACAATGAGCAGTTCTTC
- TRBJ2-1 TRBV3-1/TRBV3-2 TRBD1 CASSHQGAKQFF TGTGCCAGCAGCCATCAGGGGGCGAAGCAGTTCTTC
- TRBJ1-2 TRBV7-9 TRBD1 CASSLGGQDYGYTF TGTGCCAGCAGCTTAGGGGGACAGGACTATGGCTACACCTTC
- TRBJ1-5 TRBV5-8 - CASSARGSNQPQHF TGTGCCAGCAGCGCAAGAGGGAGCAATCAGCCCCAGCATTTT
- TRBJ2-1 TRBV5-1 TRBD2 CASSSGTSSNEQFF TGCGCCAGCAGCTCCGGGACTAGTAGTAATGAGCAGTTCTTC
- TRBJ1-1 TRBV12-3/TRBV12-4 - CASSLLRDTEAFF TGTGCCAGCAGTTTACTCAGGGACACTGAAGCTTTCTTT
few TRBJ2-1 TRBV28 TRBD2 CASTAPGGRGSYNEQFF TGTGCCAGCACCGCCCCGGGAGGGAGGGGCTCCTACAATGAGCAGTTCTTC
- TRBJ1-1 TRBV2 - CASKQGRGTEAFF TGTGCCAGCAAACAGGGAAGAGGTACTGAAGCTTTCTTT
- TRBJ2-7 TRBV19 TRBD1 CASSPGQVSHEQYF TGTGCCAGTAGTCCGGGACAGGTCTCCCACGAGCAGTACTTC
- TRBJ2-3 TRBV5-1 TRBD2 CASSQWTSGTFQYF TGCGCCAGCAGCCAATGGACTAGCGGTACCTTTCAGTATTTT
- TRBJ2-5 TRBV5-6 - CASSLSRGWEETQYF TGTGCCAGCAGCTTGAGCCGGGGGTGGGAAGAGACCCAGTACTTC
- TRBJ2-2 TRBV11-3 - CASSESLGAPTGELFF TGTGCCAGCAGCGAGTCCCTGGGGGCTCCCACCGGGGAGCTGTTTTTT
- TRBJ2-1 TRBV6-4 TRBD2 CAGGIRTAGDKNEQFF TGTGCCGGCGGAATACGAACAGCGGGAGATAAGAATGAGCAGTTCTTC
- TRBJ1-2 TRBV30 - CAWVPQGRAGYTF TGTGCCTGGGTCCCTCAGGGTCGCGCGGGCTACACCTTC
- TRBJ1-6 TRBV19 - CASTMRGGGSPLHF TGTGCCAGTACCATGAGGGGGGGCGGTTCACCCCTCCACTTT
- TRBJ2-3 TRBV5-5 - CASSLALTRTDTQYF TGTGCCAGCAGCTTGGCACTAACCCGCACAGATACGCAGTATTTT
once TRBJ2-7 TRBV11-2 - CASSGTRQSYEQYF TGTGCCAGCAGCGGTACGAGACAGAGCTACGAGCAGTACTTC
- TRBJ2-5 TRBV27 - CASSLWTGETQYF TGTGCCAGCAGTTTATGGACTGGGGAGACCCAGTACTTC
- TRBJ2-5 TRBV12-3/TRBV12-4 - CASSSSYQETQYF TGTGCCAGCAGTTCTAGCTACCAAGAGACCCAGTACTTC
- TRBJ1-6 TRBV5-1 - CASSLDLGAGSPLHF TGCGCCAGCAGCTTGGATCTGGGGGCCGGTTCACCCCTCCACTTT
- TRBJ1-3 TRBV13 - CASSSTYSGNTIYF TGTGCCAGCAGCTCCACCTACTCTGGAAACACCATATATTTT
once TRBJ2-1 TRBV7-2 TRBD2 CASSRTSGRNYYNEQFF TGTGCCAGCAGCCGGACTAGCGGGAGGAATTACTACAATGAGCAGTTCTTC
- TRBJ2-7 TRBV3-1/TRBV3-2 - CASSQDAVRVSYEQYF TGTGCCAGCAGCCAAGACGCCGTGCGGGTCTCCTACGAGCAGTACTTC
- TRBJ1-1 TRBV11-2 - CASTPEAGAGTEAFF TGTGCCAGCACCCCCGAGGCGGGCGCCGGCACTGAAGCTTTCTTT
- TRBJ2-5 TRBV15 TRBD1 CATSRTRAPQGEETQYF TGTGCCACCAGCAGAACTCGGGCACCTCAGGGGGAAGAGACCCAGTACTTC
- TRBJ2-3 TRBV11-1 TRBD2 CASSLGLAGADTQYF TGTGCCAGCAGCCTGGGACTAGCGGGAGCAGATACGCAGTATTTT
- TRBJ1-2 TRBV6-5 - CASSRDTYGYTF TGTGCCAGCAGTCGCGACACCTATGGCTACACCTTC